This entry lists 30 T cell receptor beta chains sequenced from one sample in a study of tumor and adjacent non-tumor tissue in lung cancer. RNA was extracted from bulk tissue without any cell sorting. Three rounds of nested PCR, following a modified ARM-PCR protocol, produced the TCRbeta library. Each CDR3 protein is one row after TCRdb ran MiXCR on the multiplex PCR reads. The repertoire includes about 93,000 distinct CDR3 sequences, roughly 66% of them detected once, and around 18% sits in the top ten. Source material: lung tumor tissue. The receptors here all came from a man aged 55 to 70 with non-small cell lung cancer.

This rearrangement joins TRBV4-2 to TRBJ2-3; 9 bases match TRBD2. Germline CDR1 reads LGHNA; CDR2 reads YNFKEQ. The CDR3 has 18 residues. V gave up 0 bases and J gave up 6 bases; unmatched junction bases: 13. The CDR3, as DNA: TGTGCCAGCAGCCAAGAAGGGAGTAGCGGGAGTGGGGCCGATACGCAGTATTTT. Translation gives CASSQEGSSGSGADTQYF.

Concerning this clonotype itself: An end of the junction does not agree with germline; a read error may underlie this. V and J are TRBV11-1 and TRBJ2-7; TRBD1 agrees at 11 bases. This CDR3 has 15 residues. The germline CDR1 and CDR2 sequences are SGHAT and FQDESV (reference sequence). The CDR3 DNA reads TGTGCCAGCACCGTAACGGACAGGGGGCCCTATGAGCAGTACTTC. This encodes CASTVTDRGPYEQYF. Full variable domain (missing parts from reference TRBV11-1 and TRBJ2-7): EAEVAQSPRYKITEKSQAVAFWCDPISGHATLYWYRQILGQGPELLVQFQDESVVDDSQLPKDRFSAERLKGVDSTLKIQPAELGDSAMYLCASTVTDRGPYEQYFGPGTRLTVT.

This clonotype appeared once. This sequence may be a read error, since a much larger clone differs from it by one base. The chain uses TRBV30 and TRBJ2-7; weak D call: TRBD1 (5 bases). Between the trimmed V and J ends, which lost 3 bases and 3 bases, there was a span of 15 bases. CDR1 and CDR2 (germline): GTSNPN, SVGIG (reference sequence). CDR3 size: 14 residues. The CDR3 region is CAWSLDSHLYEQYF. In DNA form, the CDR3 reads TGTGCCTGGAGCCTCGACAGTCACCTCTACGAGCAGTACTTC.

Comments on this clonotype: A read error is possible here, since a much larger clone lies one base away. J is TRBJ1-1 and V is TRBV12-3 or TRBV12-4, with D unclear. This CDR3 is 13 amino acids long. V was cut by 4 bases and J by 1 base, with 7 bases left in between. CDR3 in DNA: TGTGCCAGCAGTTCAGTATCGAACACTGAAGCTTTCTTT. It is translated as CASSSVSNTEAFF.

A remark on this clonotype: Being one base from a much bigger clone, this may be a read error. For the CDR3, the DNA is TGTGTCGGATCCGGGACACTGAACACTGAAGCTTTCTTT. Its protein product is CVGSGTLNTEAFF. This chain joins TRBV11-2 and TRBJ1-1; tentative D call: TRBD1 (6 bases). Germline CDR1 SGHAT, CDR2 FQNNGV. This CDR3 has 13 residues.

Concerning this clonotype itself: Without the conserved terminal phenylalanine or tryptophan, this CDR3 likely stems from a read error. The chain employs TRBV11-2 and TRBJ2-5, with D perhaps matching TRBD2 (5 bases). Germline loops: CDR1 SGHAT, CDR2 FQNNGV. CDR3 size: 15 residues. CDR3 coding DNA: TGTGCCGGCAGTTTAGTCCCCCCAGGAGGAGAGACCCAGTACTTA. It yields the protein CAGSLVPPGGETQYL.

In regard to this clonotype: Just one base apart from a much larger clone, this may be a read error. This chain uses TRBV21-1 with TRBJ2-1; whether TRBD2, the table's D call, matches the DNA was not checked. TRBV21-1 is annotated as a pseudogene. CDR3 length: 12 residues. CDR3 DNA sequence: TGTGCCAGCAACCGGCCTCCGTATGAGCAGTTCTTC. It encodes CASNRPPYEQFF.

Points on this clonotype: At one end the junction does not follow the germline gene, possibly because of a read error. The chain links TRBV29-1 to TRBJ2-5, with no clear D. Germline V gene data show CDR1 as SQVTM and CDR2 as ANQGSEA. This CDR3 comprises 14 residues. CDR3 protein: CSAEGQDNQETQYF. DNA for the CDR3: TGCAGCGCTGAAGGGCAGGATAATCAAGAGACTCAGTACTTC. The full variable domain, rest sourced from reference TRBV29-1 and TRBJ2-5, is SAVISQKPSRDICQRGTSLTIQCQVDSQVTMMFWYRQQPGQSLTLIATANQGSEATYESGFVIDKFPISRPNLTFSTLTVSNMSPEDSSIYLCSAEGQDNQETQYFGPGTRLLVL.

This clonotype was found once. The rearrangement links TRBV5-5 to TRBJ1-2; D possibly corresponds to TRBD1 (6 bases). V was clipped by 2 bases and J by 8 bases, with 13 bases between them. Germline-derived CDR1 and CDR2 are SGHKS and YYEKEE (reference sequence). The CDR3 sequence is 13 residues long. The DNA of the CDR3 is TGTGCCAGCAGCTTTGGGACGGGGGCCGGCTACACCTTC. Protein product: CASSFGTGAGYTF.

This clonotype was counted at least ten times. V gene TRBV6-1 combines with J gene TRBJ1-2; TRBD1 matches 8 bases. V lost 6 bases to trimming and J lost 7 bases; unmatched junction nucleotides: 4. CDR3 length equals 12 residues. Germline assignment: CDR1 MNHNS and CDR2 SASEGT. The CDR3 nucleotides read TGTGCCAGCAGGCAGGGGGCTCGTGGCTACACCTTC. Its translation: CASRQGARGYTF.

Points on this clonotype: A much larger clonotype is one base distant, so this may be a read error. The rearrangement links TRBV7-8 to TRBJ2-1; 11 bases align to TRBD1. Germline trimming cut 7 bases from V and 3 bases from J; bases unmatched to any gene: 5. Germline assignment: CDR1 SGHVS and CDR2 FQNEAQ. The CDR3 loop spans 15 amino acids. The CDR3: CASNLGQGVYNEQFF. CDR3 bases: TGTGCCAGCAACTTGGGACAGGGGGTCTACAATGAGCAGTTCTTC.

This clonotype was seen many times. V is TRBV6-2 or TRBV6-3 and J is TRBJ2-1; 8 bases match TRBD2. Trimming took 7 bases from V and 0 from J; bases not matched to a gene: 5. The germline gives CDR1 MNHEY, CDR2 SVGEGT. The CDR3 is 15 residues long. The CDR3 sequence is CASILSGSSYNEQFF. The CDR3 DNA reads TGTGCCAGCATCTTGAGCGGGAGCTCCTACAATGAGCAGTTCTTC.

This clonotype was seen ten or more times. V usage is TRBV28 and J usage is TRBJ2-1, with TRBD1 matching over 11 bases. J was trimmed by 0 bases and V by 1 base; bases with no gene match: 2. The CDR3 totals 17 residues. Germline V gives CDR1 MDHEN, CDR2 SYDVKM. For the CDR3, the DNA is TGTGCCAGCAGTTTATATGGGACAGGGGGCTCCTACAATGAGCAGTTCTTC. Its translation: CASSLYGTGGSYNEQFF.

This clonotype has ten or more counts. The chain is built from TRBV11-2 and TRBJ2-1; D unresolved. This CDR3 has 16 amino acids. Looked up from germline, CDR1 is SGHAT and CDR2 is FQNNGV. V was trimmed by 1 base and J by 0 bases, leaving 10 bases between them. CDR3 sequence reads: CASSLGVASSYNEQFF. The CDR3 DNA reads TGTGCCAGCAGCTTAGGGGTCGCAAGCTCCTACAATGAGCAGTTCTTC.

Comments on this clonotype: A read error is likely, as this CDR3 ends without the conserved phenylalanine or tryptophan. The chain combines TRBV4-3 with TRBJ2-6, with 8 bases matching TRBD1. The germline CDR1 and CDR2 sequences are LGHNA and YSLEER. The CDR3 is 18 amino acids. The CDR3 DNA is TGCGCCAGCAGCCACGACGGGACAGGTTTCTCTGGGGCCAACCTCCTGACTCTA. This gives the protein CASSHDGTGFSGANLLTL.

This clonotype showed up just a few times. The chain links TRBV2 to TRBJ1-5; tentatively, D is TRBD1 (6 bases). CDR1 and CDR2 from the germline V gene are SNHLY and FYNNEI. CDR3 size: 15 residues. Trimming took off 7 bases at V and 2 bases at J, with 15 bases between the two ends. This chain's CDR3 is CASKSNRDGNQPQHF. In DNA, the CDR3 is TGTGCCAGCAAATCTAACAGGGACGGCAATCAGCCCCAGCATTTT.

Turning to this clonotype: A much bigger clone sits one base away, suggesting this may be a read error. This chain links TRBV19 with TRBJ2-7; 7 bases fit TRBD1. CDR1 and CDR2 from the germline V gene are LNHDA and SQIVND (reference sequence). This CDR3 comprises 14 residues. This CDR3 is CASSTPDRASERYF. The CDR3, as DNA: TGTGCCAGTAGTACCCCAGACAGGGCCAGCGAGCGGTACTTC. The entire variable domain, with the rest obtained from reference TRBV19 and TRBJ2-7, is as follows: DGGITQSPKYLFRKEGQNVTLSCEQNLNHDAMYWYRQDPGQGLRLIYYSQIVNDFQKGDIAEGYSVSREKKESFPLTVTSAQKNPTAFYLCASSTPDRASERYFGPGTRLTVT.

This clonotype occurred many times. The rearrangement uses TRBV5-1 and TRBJ1-2; possibly TRBD1 for D (6 bases). The length of the CDR3 is 14 residues. CDR1 is SGHRS and CDR2 is YFSETQ in the germline V gene. The V end was cut by 4 bases, the J end by 0 bases, with 10 bases between. DNA for the CDR3: TGCGCCAGCAGCCAGGGGTCGACTAACTATGGCTACACCTTC. Encoded protein: CASSQGSTNYGYTF.

V is TRBV11-3 and J is TRBJ2-3; D remains unclear. Trimming pared 0 bases from V and 6 bases from J, leaving 13 bases between. Germline assignment: CDR1 SGHNT and CDR2 YENEEA. The CDR3 runs to 15 residues. CDR3 amino acids: CASSLDLSGTDTQYF. CDR3 DNA sequence: TGTGCCAGCAGCTTAGATCTCTCCGGTACCGATACGCAGTATTTT.

Concerning this clonotype: Its ends do not fully match the called genes, so a read error is possible. The J gene is TRBJ2-7, the V gene TRBV11-3; D unresolved. The CDR3 is 15 residues long. Per germline, CDR1 SGHNT and CDR2 YENEEA. CDR3 nucleotide sequence: TGTGTCAGCAGCTTAGTTACTAACTTGCCTGATGAGCAGTACTTC. It yields the protein CVSSLVTNLPDEQYF. The full variable domain, in which reference TRBV11-3 and TRBJ2-7 provide the parts outside the CDR3, is EAGVVQSPRYKIIEKKQPVAFWCNPISGHNTLYWYLQNLGQGPELLIRYENEEAVDDSQLPKDRFSAERLKGVDSTLKIQPAELGDSAVYLCVSSLVTNLPDEQYFGPGTRLTVT.

On this clonotype: A much larger clone differs by one base, so this may be a read error. The rearrangement links TRBV20-1 to TRBJ2-7, with TRBD1 as a possible D gene (5 bases). The CDR3 extends over 16 amino acids. In germline, CDR1 is DFQATT, CDR2 SNEGSKA (reference sequence). The CDR3 region is CSAKHPVGQSSYAQYF. Written as DNA, the CDR3 is TGCAGTGCTAAGCACCCAGTGGGGCAAAGCTCCTACGCGCAGTACTTC.

This clonotype was picked up a small number of times. A much bigger clone sits one base away, suggesting this may be a read error. The genes are TRBV12-3 or TRBV12-4 and TRBJ2-5; D is uncertain. The CDR3 runs 14 residues. Trimming pared 7 bases from V and 2 bases from J, leaving 14 bases between. CDR3 DNA: TGTGCCAGCAATTTGTTCGGCGTTCAAGAGACCCAGTACTTC. Amino acid sequence: CASNLFGVQETQYF.

This clonotype was recorded a few times. A much larger clone lies a single base off, so this may be a read error. The chain joins TRBV20-1 to TRBJ2-5, with D tentatively TRBD1 or TRBD2 (5 bases each). The germline CDR1 and CDR2 sequences are DFQATT and SNEGSKA (reference sequence). The CDR3 sequence is 14 residues long. V shed 5 bases and J shed 5 bases, with 18 bases lying between them. This CDR3 reads CSAFPLGREETQYF. The DNA of the CDR3 is TGCAGTGCTTTCCCTCTGGGCAGGGAGGAGACCCAGTACTTC.

This clonotype has a count of ten or more. The chain joins TRBV5-1 to TRBJ1-1; D is ambiguous. Trimming removed 0 bases from V and 0 bases from J, with 6 bases in between. Germline CDR1 is SGHRS and CDR2 is YFSETQ. The CDR3 runs 14 residues. The CDR3 protein is CASSLDRVNTEAFF. CDR3 in DNA: TGCGCCAGCAGCTTGGATCGGGTGAACACTGAAGCTTTCTTT.

A note on this clonotype: This clone may be a read error of a much larger clone one base away. The CDR3 here is CSGGEGLDAGELFF. CDR3 DNA sequence: TGCAGCGGTGGAGAAGGACTGGACGCCGGGGAGCTGTTTTTT. The rearrangement uses TRBV29-1 and TRBJ2-2, with TRBD2 as a possible D gene (5 bases). Deletions cut 7 bases from V and 6 bases from J, with 18 bases between. In germline, CDR1 is SQVTM, CDR2 ANQGSEA. The CDR3 spans 14 residues.

This clonotype was counted at least ten times. The chain combines TRBV5-1 with TRBJ2-5; 12 nucleotides align to TRBD2. Trimming removed 6 bases from V and 5 bases from J; junction bases left unmatched: 5. Germline loops: CDR1 SGHRS, CDR2 YFSETQ. The CDR3 runs to 14 residues. The DNA of the CDR3 is TGCGCCAGCAATCGACTAGCGGGGGATGAGACCCAGTACTTC. Its translation is CASNRLAGDETQYF.

Points on this clonotype: This may stem from a read error, because a much larger clone lies one nucleotide away. The rearrangement links TRBV20-1 to TRBJ1-3; no reliable D call. This CDR3 region has 13 residues. Germline CDR1 and CDR2: DFQATT and SNEGSKA (reference sequence). CDR3 amino acids: CGATPNSGNTIYF. CDR3 bases: TGCGGTGCAACTCCAAACTCTGGAAACACCATATATTTT.

J is TRBJ2-7 and V is TRBV7-2; tentatively, D is TRBD1 (6 bases). CDR3 length: 14 amino acids. CDR1 is SGHTA and CDR2 is FQGNSA in the germline V gene. V was clipped by 5 bases and J by 7 bases, with 18 bases between them. CDR3 region: CASSPGQSVREQYF. The CDR3 coding sequence is TGTGCCAGCAGCCCGGGACAATCTGTAAGGGAGCAGTACTTC.

CDR3 in amino acids: CSASESGLARAYNEQFF. DNA for the CDR3: TGCAGTGCTAGTGAATCCGGACTAGCGAGGGCCTACAATGAGCAGTTCTTC. The V gene is TRBV20-1, the J gene TRBJ2-1, with 9 bases fitting TRBD2. V shed 3 bases, J shed 2 bases, and the junction held 11 bases outside the gene matches. This CDR3 region has 17 residues. CDR1 is DFQATT and CDR2 is SNEGSKA in the germline V gene (reference sequence).

Regarding this clonotype: At one end, the junction sequence differs from germline, possibly due to a read error. This chain joins TRBV4-1 and TRBJ1-5; the D is unclear. The CDR3 has 16 residues. The germline V gene has CDR1 MGHRA and CDR2 YSYEKL. The CDR3 nucleotides are TGCGCCAACGGCCAAGCCCCAGTAGGGAGCAATCAACCCCAGCATTTT. Translating gives CANGQAPVGSNQPQHF.